One and the same sample provided the 16 T cell receptor beta chains below, sequenced in a study of T cell repertoires in cytomegalovirus infection (dated by TCRdb to the late 2010s). The listed sequencing device is Illumina HiSeq 1500. TCRdb redid the processing of the public reads, applying fastp at Q25 and MiXCR, and retained in-frame beta chains. Rows are combined by CDR3 protein, so each entry shows the most common genes and DNA. The sample contains some 920,000 distinct CDR3 sequences, approximately 30% of them found a single time. The ten largest clonotypes hold about an eighth of the sample. The sample's treatment or condition label is to be understood as: in vitro stimulation with specific CMV peptide epitopes to enrich CMV-specific T cells. No antigens are known for them. The sequences come from cultured CD8+ T cells from PBMCs, collected from culture after CMV antigen stimulation. All receptors come from a human donor in good health (CMV status not recorded). Some clones in this sample may be carry-over from other donors' samples.

V gene TRBV12-3 or TRBV12-4 combines with J gene TRBJ2-1, with 8 bases aligning to TRBD2. The CDR3 is made up of 16 amino acids. After removal of 4 bases from V and 4 bases from J, the junction contained 9 bases not matched to a gene. CDR3 region: CASSYEAGGAYNEQFF. For the CDR3, the DNA is TGTGCCAGCAGTTATGAGGCGGGGGGCGCGTACAATGAGCAGTTCTTC.

V and J are TRBV15 and TRBJ2-7, with 8 nucleotides matching TRBD1. This CDR3 comprises 16 residues. V dropped 0 bases and J dropped 2; count of bases not matched to a gene: 6. Germline loops: CDR1 LNHNV, CDR2 YYDKDF (reference sequence). The chain's CDR3 is CATSRDKGTGPYEQYF. The CDR3 DNA is TGTGCCACCAGCAGAGATAAGGGGACAGGACCCTACGAGCAGTACTTC.

V is TRBV7-6 and J is TRBJ2-1; 10 nucleotides align to TRBD2. The V segment lost 5 bases and the J segment 7 bases; nucleotides outside the gene matches: 8. The CDR3 is 15 residues long. Germline V gives CDR1 SGHVS, CDR2 FNYEAQ. The CDR3 region is CASSLSSGGQNEQFF. The CDR3 DNA reads as TGTGCCAGCAGCCTCTCTAGCGGGGGTCAGAATGAGCAGTTCTTC.

This chain links TRBV19 with TRBJ1-2, with 7 bases that match TRBD1. Germline V gives CDR1 LNHDA, CDR2 SQIVND (reference sequence). The junction had 8 bases not matched to a gene; V was cut back by 6 bases and J by 4 bases. This CDR3 contains 14 residues. The CDR3 bases are TGTGCCAGTAGAGACGAGGACAGGATCTATGGCTACACCTTC. Translated, it gives CASRDEDRIYGYTF.

The chain combines TRBV2 with TRBJ2-2; D tentatively reads TRBD1 or TRBD2 (5 bases each). The CDR3 spans 17 residues. Trimming shortened V by 8 bases and J by 4 bases, and 23 bases separated the two germline ends. Germline CDR1 SNHLY, CDR2 FYNNEI. The DNA of the CDR3 is TGTGCCAGCCTACCTAGATCGCCAGGGCGGGTCACCGGGGAGCTGTTTTTT. This sequence encodes CASLPRSPGRVTGELFF. Filled out from reference TRBV2 and TRBJ2-2, the complete variable domain reads EPEVTQTPSHQVTQMGQEVILRCVPISNHLYFYWYRQILGQKVEFLVSFYNNEISEKSEIFDDQFSVERPDGSNFTLKIRSTKLEDSAMYFCASLPRSPGRVTGELFFGEGSRLTVL.

This clonotype has a handful of counts. The chain links TRBV19 to TRBJ2-7; no firm D call. The CDR3 is 15 residues long. The V end was cut by 6 bases, the J end by 2 bases, with 17 bases between. CDR1 and CDR2 from the germline V gene are LNHDA and SQIVND (reference sequence). CDR3 sequence (DNA): TGTGCCAGTAGGTCTGGGCCCGAAATGGCCTACGAGCAGTACTTC. Its translation: CASRSGPEMAYEQYF.

This clonotype has a handful of counts. The chain couples TRBV6-5 to TRBJ2-1; D uncertain. Germline values: CDR1 MNHEY, CDR2 SVGAGI. Trimming pared 6 bases from V and 10 bases from J, leaving 19 bases between. The CDR3 extends over 14 amino acids. CDR3 protein: CASRTGYSSGEQFF. CDR3 nucleotide sequence: TGTGCCAGCAGAACGGGCTACTCAAGTGGGGAGCAGTTCTTC.

This clonotype was found a few times. V and J are TRBV19 and TRBJ2-2; 7 bases map to TRBD2. CDR1 and CDR2 (germline): LNHDA, SQIVND (reference sequence). The ends lost 6 bases at V and 6 bases at J; junction bases unmatched: 4. The CDR3 contains 13 residues. CDR3 region: CASRWGGPGELFF. DNA of the CDR3: TGTGCCAGTAGATGGGGAGGGCCCGGGGAGCTGTTTTTT.

The chain has TRBV27 and TRBJ2-7; TRBD2 matches 9 bases. This CDR3 has 13 amino acids. Unmatched junction bases numbered 6, after V lost 6 bases and J lost 6 bases. Germline V CDR1 and CDR2: MNHEY, SMNVEV (reference sequence). CDR3 in amino acids: CASSQAGGREQYF. The CDR3 bases are TGTGCCAGCAGCCAGGCGGGGGGGCGCGAGCAGTACTTC.

The chain uses TRBV11-2 and TRBJ1-2; D call uncertain. Germline CDR1 and CDR2: SGHAT and FQNNGV. The CDR3 has 12 amino acids. V shed 6 bases and J shed 8 bases, with 13 bases lying between them. CDR3 nucleotide sequence: TGTGCCAGCAGTTCCGGGTTATTCGGCTACACCTTC. It encodes CASSSGLFGYTF. The full variable domain, its missing parts supplied by reference TRBV11-2 and TRBJ1-2, is EAGVAQSPRYKIIEKRQSVAFWCNPISGHATLYWYQQILGQGPKLLIQFQNNGVVDDSQLPKDRFSAERLKGVDSTLKIQPAKLEDSAVYLCASSSGLFGYTFGSGTRLTVV.

As DNA, the CDR3 is TGTGCCAGCTACCAGCCAGACTATGGCTACACCTTC. This codes for CASYQPDYGYTF. The J gene is TRBJ1-2, the V gene TRBV2; D not resolved. With 8 bases removed from V and 3 bases from J, the gap between germline ends came to 10 bases. The length of the CDR3 is 12 residues. In germline, CDR1 is SNHLY, CDR2 FYNNEI.

This chain links TRBV28 with TRBJ1-5, with no clear D. The germline V and J ends were trimmed by 6 bases and 0 bases, with 15 bases remaining between them. The V gene's germline CDR1 is MDHEN and CDR2 SYDVKM. The CDR3 runs to 16 residues. The CDR3 nucleotides read TGTGCCAGCAGCCTGGTTGACGCGTTTAGCAATCAGCCCCAGCATTTT. It specifies CASSLVDAFSNQPQHF. The full variable domain, completed using reference TRBV28 and TRBJ1-5, is DVKVTQSSRYLVKRTGEKVFLECVQDMDHENMFWYRQDPGLGLRLIYFSYDVKMKEKGDIPEGYSVSREKKERFSLILESASTNQTSMYLCASSLVDAFSNQPQHFGDGTRLSIL.

The chain combines TRBV4-1 with TRBJ2-5, with TRBD2 matching 11 bases. The J segment lost 4 bases and the V segment lost 3 bases, leaving 13 bases of the junction unmatched. CDR1 MGHRA and CDR2 YSYEKL come from the germline V gene. The CDR3 spans 18 residues. CDR3 DNA sequence: TGCGCCAGCAGCCATAAGACAGCAGCCGGGACTAGCGGAGAGACCCAGTACTTC. This gives the protein CASSHKTAAGTSGETQYF.

J is TRBJ2-2 and V is TRBV15, with D perhaps TRBD1 (6 bases). CDR1 LNHNV and CDR2 YYDKDF come from the germline V gene (reference sequence). Trimming shortened V by 0 bases and J by 5 bases, and 7 bases separated the two germline ends. The length of the CDR3 is 14 residues. This CDR3 reads CATSRDRGTGELFF. In DNA, the CDR3 is TGTGCCACCAGCAGAGATAGGGGGACCGGGGAGCTGTTTTTT.

The chain employs TRBV19 and TRBJ2-1; tentatively, D is TRBD1 (5 bases). This CDR3 is 14 amino acids long. Trimming stripped 1 base from V and 9 bases from J, with 13 bases between. Germline CDR1 reads LNHDA; CDR2 reads SQIVND (reference sequence). The CDR3 protein is CASSIVEGAGEQFF. CDR3 coding DNA: TGTGCCAGTAGTATAGTCGAAGGGGCCGGTGAGCAGTTCTTC. Drawing the rest from reference TRBV19 and TRBJ2-1, the complete variable domain is DGGITQSPKYLFRKEGQNVTLSCEQNLNHDAMYWYRQDPGQGLRLIYYSQIVNDFQKGDIAEGYSVSREKKESFPLTVTSAQKNPTAFYLCASSIVEGAGEQFFGPGTRLTVL.

This chain uses TRBV7-9 with TRBJ2-1; no clear D. The ends were cut back, 4 bases at V and 2 bases at J, with 18 bases in the middle. Looked up from germline, CDR1 is SEHNR and CDR2 is FQNEAQ (reference sequence). The CDR3 contains 17 residues. Here the CDR3 reads CASSSAGKGKAYNEQFF. DNA for the CDR3: TGTGCCAGCAGCTCGGCCGGCAAGGGAAAGGCCTACAATGAGCAGTTCTTC.